In its sample, the clone carrying this T cell receptor beta chain was seen a few times. Antigen specificity is unknown. J was trimmed by 3 bases and V by 6 bases; bases with no gene match: 12. The CDR3 loop spans 18 amino acids. Germline V gene data show CDR1 as DFQATT and CDR2 as SNEGSKA (reference sequence). The TCR beta CDR3 regions underwent amplification using RNA transcripts as the source. During a first-round RT-PCR of the TCR CDR3, the HTBI primer set was used. TCRdb called the multiplex PCR reads again in MiXCR, with one record for every CDR3 protein. The sample shows more than 550,000 distinct CDR3 sequences, over 15% of them seen only once. These data are taken from a study of T cells in Graves' hyperthyroidism and ophthalmopathy. Findings and caveats of the study: Ophthalmopathy and stable hyperthyroidism were separated by a 13 V-J model. In the blood, most expanded thyroid clonotypes above 0.001 appeared as well.

Uncontrolled infection, other autoimmune disease, pregnancy or lactation barred patients from enrollment. The blood was taken when hyperthyroidism was first diagnosed, before any ophthalmopathy symptoms showed up. The rearrangement joins TRBV20-1 to TRBJ2-3, with 16 bases identical to TRBD2. The specimen was blood. This clonotype originated in a woman aged 50 to 60 with Graves' hyperthyroidism that later progressed to Graves' ophthalmopathy. The CDR3 DNA follows: TGCAGTGCCTCCGGGACTAGCGGGGGGGCAGGTGGTACAGATACGCAGTATTTT. Its protein is CSASGTSGGAGGTDTQYF.